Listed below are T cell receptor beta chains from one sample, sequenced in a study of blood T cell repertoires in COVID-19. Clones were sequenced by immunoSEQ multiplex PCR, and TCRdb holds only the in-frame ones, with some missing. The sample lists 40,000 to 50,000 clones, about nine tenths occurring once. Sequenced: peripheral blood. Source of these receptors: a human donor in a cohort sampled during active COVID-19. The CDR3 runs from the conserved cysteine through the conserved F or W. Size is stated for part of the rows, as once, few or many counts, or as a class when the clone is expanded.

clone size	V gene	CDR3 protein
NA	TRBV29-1	CSVGNSGSGADTQYF
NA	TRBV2	CASSDLGGPNTGELFF
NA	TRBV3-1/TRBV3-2	CASSRSYEQYF
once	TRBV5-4	CASSLGSSGFTDTQYF
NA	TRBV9	CASSHLGGSDQPQHF
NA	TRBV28	CASREGGEGSNQPQHF
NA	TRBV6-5	CASSYSSGQETQYF
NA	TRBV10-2	CASRLGPGDTQYF
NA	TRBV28	CASSRAGGVSYNEQFF
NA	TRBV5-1	CASSWNRGRGEKLFF
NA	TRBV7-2	CASSLNREETQYF